This is a list of T cell receptor beta chains from one sample in a study of cytomegalovirus exposure and HLA in healthy donors. Here immunoSEQ multiplex PCR was the method, and the copy in TCRdb shows in-frame clones only, minus some. The profile covers about 110,000 clones, with about 73% appearing a single time and roughly 1.3% taken by the ten largest. Sequencing was carried out using PBMCs. The receptor set was obtained from a woman aged 25 to 39 in good health and CMV-seronegative. CDR3s include the opening cysteine and the closing phenylalanine or tryptophan. Fields, in order: V gene, clone size, J gene, D gene, CDR3 protein, CDR3 DNA. D genes are given only for firm matches. Size is omitted from some rows. Given values are once, few, many or a class for expanded clones.

>TRBV7-3|once|TRBJ2-2|TRBD1
CASSLQGAAGELFF
TGTGCCAGCAGCCTACAGGGGGCGGCCGGGGAGCTGTTTTTT
>TRBV5-4|.|TRBJ2-1|.
CASSLQGPYNEQFF
TGTGCCAGCAGCTTACAGGGCCCCTACAATGAGCAGTTCTTC
>TRBV30|.|TRBJ2-3|.
CASTTVFVDTQYF
TGTGCCTCCACTACTGTTTTTGTCGATACGCAGTATTTT
>TRBV7-2|.|TRBJ1-2|.
CASSPSGFGYTF
TGTGCCAGCAGCCCAAGCGGTTTTGGCTACACCTTC
>TRBV6-1|.|TRBJ1-6|.
CASTPQASNSPLHF
TGTGCCAGTACTCCACAGGCGTCAAATTCACCCCTCCACTTT
>TRBV5-4|.|TRBJ2-5|.
CASSLQGRETQYF
TGTGCCAGCAGCTTACAGGGGAGGGAGACCCAGTACTTC
>TRBV10-3|.|TRBJ1-2|.
CATSESTYGGPHTF
TGTGCCACCAGTGAGTCGACGTACGGCGGCCCCCACACCTTC
>TRBV4-3|.|TRBJ2-1|.
CASSQAGLYNEQFF
TGCGCCAGCAGCCAAGCGGGACTCTACAATGAGCAGTTCTTC
>TRBV30|.|TRBJ2-1|TRBD1
CAWSALRIQGEHEQFF
TGTGCCTGGAGTGCGCTCCGCATACAGGGGGAACATGAGCAGTTCTTC
>TRBV10-2|few|TRBJ1-4|.
CATRAGSPNEKLFF
TGCGCCACACGCGCCGGGTCACCTAATGAAAAACTGTTTTTT
>TRBV2|.|TRBJ1-6|TRBD1
CASNRDSQGPYNSPLHF
TGTGCCAGCAATCGGGACAGCCAAGGACCATATAATTCACCCCTCCACTTT
>TRBV30|.|TRBJ2-7|TRBD1
CAWREGQGIFYEQYF
TGTGCCTGGAGAGAGGGACAGGGGATTTTCTACGAGCAGTACTTC
>TRBV15|.|TRBJ2-5|.
CATLGGNQETQYF
TGTGCCACCTTGGGGGGAAACCAAGAGACCCAGTACTTC
>TRBV20-1|.|TRBJ2-7|.
CRAKQGREQYF
TGCAGGGCTAAGCAGGGGCGCGAGCAGTACTTC
>TRBV11-2|few|TRBJ2-7|.
CASSSYRVYEQYF
TGTGCCAGCAGCTCTTACAGGGTATACGAGCAGTACTTC
>TRBV4-1|.|TRBJ1-2|TRBD1
CASSQDAGGGYGYTF
TGCGCCAGCAGCCAAGACGCAGGGGGTGGCTATGGCTACACCTTC
>TRBV6-7|.|TRBJ2-4|TRBD1
CASSYAPPTGYIQYF
TGTGCCAGCAGTTACGCCCCACCGACAGGGTACATTCAGTACTTC
>TRBV7-6|.|TRBJ1-1|TRBD1
CASSSGQGSTEAFF
TGTGCCAGCAGCTCCGGACAGGGCAGCACTGAAGCTTTCTTT
>TRBV6-5|.|TRBJ2-7|TRBD1
CASSFDRDRQNEQYF
TGTGCCAGCAGCTTTGACCGGGACAGGCAAAACGAGCAGTACTTC
>TRBV29-1|.|TRBJ1-2|.
CSVESGTGYTF
TGCAGCGTTGAGTCAGGAACTGGCTACACCTTC
>TRBV29-1|.|TRBJ2-2|.
CSVPGGTGELFF
TGCAGCGTTCCAGGCGGGACCGGGGAGCTGTTTTTT
>TRBV6-6|.|TRBJ1-2|.
CASREPARIYGYTF
TGTGCCAGCAGAGAGCCAGCGCGGATATATGGCTACACCTTC
>TRBV25-1|.|TRBJ2-1|.
CASSESQWASIQNNEQFF
TGTGCCAGCAGTGAATCGCAGTGGGCTAGCATACAAAACAATGAGCAGTTCTTC
>TRBV19|once|TRBJ2-1|TRBD2
CASNKVAGGWEQFF
TGTGCCAGTAACAAGGTAGCGGGAGGGTGGGAGCAGTTCTTC
>TRBV6-6|.|TRBJ1-2|.
CASMGRAGSYGYTF
TGTGCCAGCATGGGCAGGGCGGGATCCTATGGCTACACCTTC
>TRBV7-8|once|TRBJ2-1|TRBD2
CASSLLVSGGNEQFF
TGTGCCAGCAGCTTACTGGTAAGCGGGGGGAATGAGCAGTTCTTC
>TRBV2|few|TRBJ2-2|.
CASRKDSWGELFF
TGTGCCAGCAGGAAGGACTCGTGGGGGGAGCTGTTTTTT
>TRBV7-2|.|TRBJ2-7|.
CATRVGGEYEQYF
TGTGCCACTCGGGTCGGAGGGGAATACGAGCAGTACTTC
>TRBV10-3|.|TRBJ2-6|TRBD2
CAIRSSSGSPGANVLTF
TGTGCCATCAGGTCTTCTAGCGGGAGTCCTGGGGCCAACGTCCTGACTTTC
>TRBV7-6|once|TRBJ1-1|.
CASSTLDRVMNTEAFF
TGTGCCAGCAGCACCCTGGACAGAGTGATGAACACTGAAGCTTTCTTT
>TRBV5-4|.|TRBJ2-5|.
CASSLEGGPSETQYF
TGTGCCAGCAGCTTGGAGGGGGGGCCGTCAGAGACCCAGTACTTC
>TRBV6-9|few|TRBJ1-6|.
CASSFGQTYNSPLHF
TGTGCCAGCAGTTTCGGACAGACCTATAATTCACCCCTCCACTTT
>TRBV11-2|.|TRBJ2-2|TRBD2
CASSLVPAGGGELFF
TGTGCCAGCAGCTTAGTTCCGGCGGGAGGTGGGGAGCTGTTTTTT
>TRBV28|.|TRBJ2-7|.
CASSQLYEQYF
TGTGCCAGCAGCCAACTCTACGAGCAGTACTTC
>TRBV7-9|.|TRBJ1-1|.
CASRLTLNTEAFF
TGTGCCAGCAGGCTAACCTTAAACACTGAAGCTTTCTTT
>TRBV4-3|.|TRBJ1-5|TRBD1
CASSQDRDRYQPQHF
TGCGCCAGCAGCCAAGACAGGGACAGATATCAGCCCCAGCATTTT
>TRBV6-1|.|TRBJ2-5|.
CASSFDRPQTQYF
TGTGCCAGCAGTTTCGACAGGCCGCAGACCCAGTACTTC
>TRBV28|.|TRBJ2-1|TRBD1
CASFSFRGLYNEQFF
TGTGCCAGCTTTAGCTTCAGGGGGCTGTACAATGAGCAGTTCTTC
>TRBV6-5|few|TRBJ1-3|.
CASSSQAFSGNTIYF
TGTGCCAGCAGTTCACAGGCCTTCTCTGGAAACACCATATATTTT
>TRBV30|once|TRBJ2-2|.
CARGGLRELFF
TGTGCCCGAGGAGGGCTCCGGGAGCTGTTTTTT
>TRBV6-5|few|TRBJ2-1|TRBD1
CASSYLDRGSYNEQFF
TGTGCCAGCAGTTACCTGGACAGGGGGTCCTACAATGAGCAGTTCTTC
>TRBV13|.|TRBJ2-1|TRBD2
CASSLALLAGGRNEQFF
TGTGCCAGCAGCTTGGCCCTTCTAGCGGGGGGGAGGAATGAGCAGTTCTTC
>TRBV9|.|TRBJ2-1|TRBD2
CASSVAWSGGAINEQFF
TGTGCCAGCAGCGTAGCTTGGAGCGGGGGGGCTATAAATGAGCAGTTCTTC
>TRBV19|.|TRBJ2-7|TRBD2
CPANSGRLEQYF
TGTCCTGCGAATAGCGGGAGGCTCGAGCAGTACTTC
>TRBV11-2|.|TRBJ2-3|.
CASSLDQRLDGSDTQYF
TGTGCCAGCAGCTTAGATCAGCGGCTAGACGGTTCAGATACGCAGTATTTT
>TRBV12-2|.|TRBJ1-1|.
CASRLGSGTGGRGRNTEAFF
TGTGCAAGTCGCTTAGGCTCCGGGACAGGGGGACGAGGGAGGAACACTGAAGCTTTCTTT
>TRBV11-2|.|TRBJ1-6|TRBD1
CASSLARDRVNSPLHF
TGTGCCAGCAGCTTAGCCCGGGACAGGGTCAATTCACCCCTCCACTTT
>TRBV28|few|TRBJ2-7|TRBD2
CASSPTSGGAHEQYF
TGTGCCAGCAGTCCTACTAGCGGGGGGGCCCACGAGCAGTACTTC
>TRBV7-2|.|TRBJ1-2|.
CAKHSRGNYGYTF
TGTGCCAAACACTCTAGGGGAAACTATGGCTACACCTTC
>TRBV2|few|TRBJ2-7|.
CASSESRLNYEQYF
TGTGCCAGCAGTGAATCCAGGCTGAACTACGAGCAGTACTTC
>TRBV7-2|.|TRBJ2-7|.
CASSLSGTKGTYEQYF
TGTGCCAGCAGCCTTTCCGGGACAAAAGGGACCTACGAGCAGTACTTC
>TRBV7-8|.|TRBJ2-5|TRBD2
CASSLGRADQETQYF
TGTGCCAGCAGCCTCGGGAGGGCAGATCAAGAGACCCAGTACTTC
>TRBV5-1|.|TRBJ1-4|TRBD1
CASSRGQASVGEKLFF
TGCGCCAGCAGCCGGGGACAGGCCAGCGTAGGTGAAAAACTGTTTTTT
>TRBV7-8|.|TRBJ1-6|.
CASTPRETQYNSPLHF
TGTGCCAGCACCCCGAGGGAGACACAGTATAATTCACCCCTCCACTTT
>TRBV9|.|TRBJ2-3|TRBD1
CASSDTGASTDTQYF
TGTGCCAGCAGCGACACAGGGGCTAGCACAGATACGCAGTATTTT
>TRBV6-5|.|TRBJ2-7|.
CASSSRTVGVDEQYF
TGTGCCAGCAGTTCACGGACAGTTGGTGTTGACGAGCAGTACTTC